The entry below gives a single T cell receptor beta chain sequence along with its context. This entry is derived from a study of blood T cell repertoires in COVID-19. At the level of the study: The United States, Italy and Spain supplied acute and convalescent COVID-19 samples. T cells, B-cell-depleted T cells, or PBMCs provided the cDNA or gDNA that served as material.

Study processing details: Reference gene primer amplification gave estimated nucleated cell counts. Sequencing used immunoSEQ multiplex PCR; TCRdb keeps in-frame clones, though not all of them. That table supplies the V and J calls and clone size; D and trimming were determined from the DNA. Among some 60,000 clones listed, about 91% were seen once. The ends were cut back, 2 bases at V and 8 bases at J, with 12 bases in the middle. Looked up from germline, CDR1 is GTSNPN and CDR2 is SVGIG (reference sequence). The CDR3 contains 12 residues. This receptor was obtained from a man in his sixties with acute or convalescent COVID-19. The chain uses TRBV30 and TRBJ1-2; no reliable D call. Sequencing used peripheral blood. CDR3 coding DNA: TGTGCCTGGAGTACCCTTACGGGGGGCTACACCTTC. Translating it yields CAWSTLTGGYTF.